Reported below is one T cell receptor beta chain. Its antigen is as yet unknown. V lost 4 bases and J lost 9, with 13 bases in between. Germline V gives CDR1 LGHNA, CDR2 YNFKEQ. The CDR3 has 13 residues. Each cell subset's genomic DNA was divided evenly among several immunoSEQ plates. The table came from immunoSEQ multiplex PCR; TCRdb's copy has only in-frame clones and leaves some out. The sample yields over 400,000 clones, about 96% seen once. The split of CD4+ cells yielded CD45RA+ naive and CD45RA-negative memory subsets. The sample is drawn from a study of shared clonotypes between healthy human individuals. About the research overall: Each donor's CD8 memory used one plate, CD8 naive two, each CD4 subset three. Study results and limitations: Clonotype sharing across several donors was observed for approximately 5% of naive CD4 clonotypes.

Sequenced: naive CD4+ T cells sorted from blood. This sample's subset: CD45RA+ positively selected. The chain joins TRBV4-2 to TRBJ1-5; no firm D call. This TCR was sampled from a woman under 40 in good health. The DNA of the CDR3 is TGTGCCAGCAGCCGAGACTTATTATGGCCCCAGCATTTT. This gives the protein CASSRDLLWPQHF.